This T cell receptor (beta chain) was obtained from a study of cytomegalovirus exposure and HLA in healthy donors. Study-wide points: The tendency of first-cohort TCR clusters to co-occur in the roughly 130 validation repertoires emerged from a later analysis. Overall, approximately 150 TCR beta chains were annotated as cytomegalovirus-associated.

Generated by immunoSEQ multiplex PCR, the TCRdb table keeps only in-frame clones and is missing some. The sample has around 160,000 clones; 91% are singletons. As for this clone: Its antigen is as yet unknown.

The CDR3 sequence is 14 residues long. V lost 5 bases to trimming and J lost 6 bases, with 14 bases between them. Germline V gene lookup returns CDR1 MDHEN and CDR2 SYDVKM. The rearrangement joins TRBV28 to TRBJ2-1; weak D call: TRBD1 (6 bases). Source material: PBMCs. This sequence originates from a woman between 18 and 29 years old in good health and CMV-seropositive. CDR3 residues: CASSPQGLGNEQFF. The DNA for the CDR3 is TGTGCCAGCAGTCCCCAGGGGTTGGGCAATGAGCAGTTCTTC.